This T cell receptor (beta chain) came from a study of cytomegalovirus exposure and HLA in healthy donors. With 60 Vbeta and 13 Jbeta primers, the PCR was carried out. Repertoires were generated with immunoSEQ multiplex PCR, while TCRdb's copy carries only in-frame clones and drops some. The sample consists of some 120,000 clones, 75% to 90% of them appearing once. Of note for this clone: The antigen is not known.

Germline assignment: CDR1 SGHAT and CDR2 FQNNGV. The CDR3 covers 14 residues. V was trimmed by 6 bases and J by 2 bases, leaving 12 bases between them. The study's findings and limits: CMV antigen specificity of a few CMV-associated chains was confirmed in vitro. Links to common viral pathogens appeared, in a later analysis, for several of the most significant clusters.

V is TRBV11-2 and J is TRBJ2-3; possibly TRBD1 for D (5 bases). The TCR sequence derives from a man aged 35 to 55 in good health and CMV-seronegative. Sequenced sample: PBMCs. CDR3 amino acids: CASSRTGYTDTQYF. In DNA, the CDR3 is TGTGCCAGCAGTCGTACAGGCTACACAGATACGCAGTATTTT.